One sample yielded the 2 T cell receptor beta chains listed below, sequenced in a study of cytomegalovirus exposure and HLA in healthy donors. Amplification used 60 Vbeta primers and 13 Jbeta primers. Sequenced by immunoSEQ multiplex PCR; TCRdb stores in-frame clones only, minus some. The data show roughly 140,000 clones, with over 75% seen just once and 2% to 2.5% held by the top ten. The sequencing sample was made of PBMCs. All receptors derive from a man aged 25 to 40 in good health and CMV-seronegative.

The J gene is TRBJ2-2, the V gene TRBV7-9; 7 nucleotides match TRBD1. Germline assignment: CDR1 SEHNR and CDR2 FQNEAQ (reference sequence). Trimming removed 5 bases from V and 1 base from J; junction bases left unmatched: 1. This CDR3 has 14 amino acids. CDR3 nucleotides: TGTGCCAGCAGCCGACAGGGGAACACCGGGGAGCTGTTTTTT. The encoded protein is CASSRQGNTGELFF.

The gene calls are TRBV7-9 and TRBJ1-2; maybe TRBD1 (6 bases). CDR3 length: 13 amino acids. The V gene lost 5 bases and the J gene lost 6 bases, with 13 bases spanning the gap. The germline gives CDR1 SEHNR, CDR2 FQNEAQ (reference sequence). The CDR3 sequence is CASSRPTGDGYTF. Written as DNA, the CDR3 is TGTGCCAGCAGCCGCCCGACAGGAGATGGCTACACCTTC.